These 6 T cell receptor beta chains were all obtained from the same sample, sequenced in a study of monozygotic twins with inflammatory bowel disease. Reanalyzing the 5' RACE reads, TCRdb keeps one entry per CDR3 protein, without DNA. This table lists approximately 400,000 distinct CDR3 sequences. What was sequenced was blood. The receptors were sampled from a human donor with ulcerative colitis or Crohn's disease, or a healthy co-twin of an affected twin (not recorded which).

V usage is TRBV7-3 and J usage is TRBJ2-2; TCRdb's D call of TRBD2 is untestable without DNA. Germline V gene data show CDR1 as SGHTA and CDR2 as FQGTGA. The CDR3 runs 16 residues. CDR3: CASSLRSSGATGELFF. The full variable domain, its missing parts supplied by reference TRBV7-3 and TRBJ2-2, is GAGVSQTPSNKVTEKGKYVELRCDPISGHTALYWYRQSLGQGPEFLIYFQGTGAADDSGLPNDRFFAVRPEGSVSTLKIQRTERGDSAVYLCASSLRSSGATGELFFGEGSRLTVL.

The V gene is TRBV4-1, the J gene TRBJ1-4. This CDR3 is 16 amino acids long. Per germline, CDR1 MGHRA and CDR2 YSYEKL. The CDR3 sequence: CASSQGTVRYREKLFF.

V usage is TRBV5-1 and J usage is TRBJ2-3; TCRdb names TRBD1, which stays unverified in the absence of DNA. CDR3 size: 15 residues. Germline V gene sequence: CDR1 SGHRS, CDR2 YFSETQ. CDR3 sequence: CASSLEGTSADTQYF.

The chain has TRBV28 and TRBJ1-2; TCRdb indicates TRBD1, and absent DNA this call remains unverified. The CDR3 sequence is 18 residues long. Germline lookup yields CDR1 MDHEN and CDR2 SYDVKM. The CDR3 is CASSSHQPKGAGDDGYTF.

The chain employs TRBV29-1 and TRBJ2-3. There are 12 residues in the CDR3. CDR1 and CDR2 from the germline V gene are SQVTM and ANQGSEA. This CDR3 is CSVRTRTDTQYF.

The CDR3 is CASSQGLDGTYGYTF. The chain has TRBV4-3 and TRBJ1-2. Germline V gives CDR1 LGHNA, CDR2 YSLEER. CDR3 size: 15 residues.